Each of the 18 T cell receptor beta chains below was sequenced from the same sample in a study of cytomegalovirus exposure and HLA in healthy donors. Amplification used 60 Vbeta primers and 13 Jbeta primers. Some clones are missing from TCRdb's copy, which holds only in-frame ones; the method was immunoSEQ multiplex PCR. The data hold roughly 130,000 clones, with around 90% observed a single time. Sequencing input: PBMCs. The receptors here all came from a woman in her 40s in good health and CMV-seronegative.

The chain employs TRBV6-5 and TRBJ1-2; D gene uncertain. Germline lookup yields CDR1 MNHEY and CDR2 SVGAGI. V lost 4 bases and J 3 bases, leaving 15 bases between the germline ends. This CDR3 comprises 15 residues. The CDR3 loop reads CASSFTPDWDYGYTF. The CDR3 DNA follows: TGTGCCAGCAGTTTTACTCCGGACTGGGACTATGGCTACACCTTC.

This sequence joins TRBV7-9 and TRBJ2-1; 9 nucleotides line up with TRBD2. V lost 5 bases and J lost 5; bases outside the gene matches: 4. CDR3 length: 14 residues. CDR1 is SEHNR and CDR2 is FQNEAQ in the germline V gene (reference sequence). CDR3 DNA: TGTGCCAGCAGCGAGCGGGAGGCCCACAATGAGCAGTTCTTC. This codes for CASSEREAHNEQFF.

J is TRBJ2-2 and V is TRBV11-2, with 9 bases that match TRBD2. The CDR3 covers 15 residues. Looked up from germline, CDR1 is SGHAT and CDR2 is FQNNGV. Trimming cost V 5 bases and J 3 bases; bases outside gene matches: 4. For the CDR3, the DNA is TGTGCCAGCAGCCTCACTAGCGGGTACACCGGGGAGCTGTTTTTT. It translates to CASSLTSGYTGELFF.

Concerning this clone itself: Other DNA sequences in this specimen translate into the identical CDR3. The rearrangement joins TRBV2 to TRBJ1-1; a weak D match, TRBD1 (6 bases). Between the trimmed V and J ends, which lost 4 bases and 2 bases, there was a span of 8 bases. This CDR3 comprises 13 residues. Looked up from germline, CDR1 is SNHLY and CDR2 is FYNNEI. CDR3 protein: CASSAGVNTEAFF. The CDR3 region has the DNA TGTGCCAGCAGTGCAGGGGTTAACACTGAAGCTTTCTTT. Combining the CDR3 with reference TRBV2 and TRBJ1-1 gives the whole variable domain EPEVTQTPSHQVTQMGQEVILRCVPISNHLYFYWYRQILGQKVEFLVSFYNNEISEKSEIFDDQFSVERPDGSNFTLKIRSTKLEDSAMYFCASSAGVNTEAFFGQGTRLTVV.

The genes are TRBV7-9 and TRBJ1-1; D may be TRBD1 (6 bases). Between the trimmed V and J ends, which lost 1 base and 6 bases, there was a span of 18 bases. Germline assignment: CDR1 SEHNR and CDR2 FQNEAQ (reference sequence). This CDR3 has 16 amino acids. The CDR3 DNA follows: TGTGCCAGCAGCTTAGTCGAGGGGGAAATCTACTCTGAAGCTTTCTTT. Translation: CASSLVEGEIYSEAFF.

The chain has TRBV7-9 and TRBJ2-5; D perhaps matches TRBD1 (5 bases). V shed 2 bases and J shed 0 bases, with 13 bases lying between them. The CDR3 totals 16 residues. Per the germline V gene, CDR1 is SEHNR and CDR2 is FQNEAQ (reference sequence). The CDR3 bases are TGTGCCAGCAGCTTATCCCCACCAGGGTACCAAGAGACCCAGTACTTC. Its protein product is CASSLSPPGYQETQYF.

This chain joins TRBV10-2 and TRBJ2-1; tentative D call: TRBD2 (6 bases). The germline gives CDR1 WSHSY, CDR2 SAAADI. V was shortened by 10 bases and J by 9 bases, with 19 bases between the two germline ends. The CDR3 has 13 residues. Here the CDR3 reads CATFGTFGGEQFF. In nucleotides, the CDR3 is TGCGCCACCTTCGGGACCTTCGGGGGTGAGCAGTTCTTC.

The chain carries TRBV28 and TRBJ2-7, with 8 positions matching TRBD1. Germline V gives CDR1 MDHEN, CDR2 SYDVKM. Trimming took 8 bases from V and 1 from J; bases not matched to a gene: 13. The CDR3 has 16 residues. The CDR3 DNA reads TGTGCCAGCCAGGGGGCAGACACAGCCAGTTCCTACGAGCAGTACTTC. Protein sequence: CASQGADTASSYEQYF.

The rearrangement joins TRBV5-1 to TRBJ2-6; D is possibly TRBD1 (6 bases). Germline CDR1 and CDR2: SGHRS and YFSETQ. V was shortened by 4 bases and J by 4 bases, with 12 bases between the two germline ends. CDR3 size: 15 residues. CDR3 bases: TGCGCCAGCAGCATCCAGGGGAGAGGGGCCAACGTCCTGACTTTC. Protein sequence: CASSIQGRGANVLTF.

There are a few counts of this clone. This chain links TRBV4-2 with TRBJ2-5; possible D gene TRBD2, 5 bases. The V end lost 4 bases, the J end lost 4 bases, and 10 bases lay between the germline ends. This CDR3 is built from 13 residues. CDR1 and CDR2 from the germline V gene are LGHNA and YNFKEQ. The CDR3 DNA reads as TGTGCCAGCAGCCCGGGGAGAGGAGAGACCCAGTACTTC. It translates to CASSPGRGETQYF.

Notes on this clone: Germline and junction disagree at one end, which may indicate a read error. CDR3 residues: CSSSDRDNPGELFF. In DNA, the CDR3 is TGTTCCAGCAGCGACCGGGACAATCCCGGGGAGCTGTTTTTT. The chain combines TRBV7-9 with TRBJ2-2, with TRBD1 as a possible D gene (6 bases). This CDR3 contains 14 residues. Germline CDR1 reads SEHNR; CDR2 reads FQNEAQ (reference sequence).

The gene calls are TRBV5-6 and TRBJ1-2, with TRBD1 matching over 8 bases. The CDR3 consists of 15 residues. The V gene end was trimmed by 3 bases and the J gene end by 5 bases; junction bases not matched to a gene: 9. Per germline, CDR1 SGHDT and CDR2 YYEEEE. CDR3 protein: CASSSASQGGYGYTF. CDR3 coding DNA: TGTGCCAGCAGCTCGGCCTCACAGGGGGGGTATGGCTACACCTTC.

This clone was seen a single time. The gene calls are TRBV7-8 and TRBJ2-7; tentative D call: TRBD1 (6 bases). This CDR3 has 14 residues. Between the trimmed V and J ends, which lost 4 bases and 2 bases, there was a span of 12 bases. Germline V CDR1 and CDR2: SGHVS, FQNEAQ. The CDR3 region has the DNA TGTGCCAGCAGCTCCTGGACAGACACCTACGAGCAGTACTTC. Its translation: CASSSWTDTYEQYF.

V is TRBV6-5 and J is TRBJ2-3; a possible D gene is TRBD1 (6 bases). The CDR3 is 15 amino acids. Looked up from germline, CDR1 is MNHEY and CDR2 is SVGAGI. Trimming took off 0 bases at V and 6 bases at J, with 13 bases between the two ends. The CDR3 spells CASSYSRTVTDTQYF. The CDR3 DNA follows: TGTGCCAGCAGTTACTCCCGGACAGTGACGGATACGCAGTATTTT.

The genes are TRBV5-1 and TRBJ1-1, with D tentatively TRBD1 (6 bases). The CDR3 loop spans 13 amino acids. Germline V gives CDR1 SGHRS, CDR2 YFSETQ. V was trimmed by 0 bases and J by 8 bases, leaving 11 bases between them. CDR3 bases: TGCGCCAGCAGCTTGGTTGGGGGGGCAGAAGCTTTCTTT. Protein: CASSLVGGAEAFF.

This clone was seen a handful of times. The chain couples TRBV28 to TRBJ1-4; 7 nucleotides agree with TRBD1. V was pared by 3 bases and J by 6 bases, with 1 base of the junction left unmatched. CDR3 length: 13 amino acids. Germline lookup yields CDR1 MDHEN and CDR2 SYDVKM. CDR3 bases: TGTGCCAGCAGTTTGGGGACAGATGAAAAACTGTTTTTT. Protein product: CASSLGTDEKLFF.

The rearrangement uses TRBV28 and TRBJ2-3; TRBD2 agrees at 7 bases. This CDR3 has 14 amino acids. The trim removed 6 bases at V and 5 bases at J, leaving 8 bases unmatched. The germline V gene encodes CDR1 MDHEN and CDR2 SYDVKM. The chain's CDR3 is CASSSPGRGDTQYF. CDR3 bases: TGTGCCAGCAGCTCCCCGGGGAGGGGAGATACGCAGTATTTT.

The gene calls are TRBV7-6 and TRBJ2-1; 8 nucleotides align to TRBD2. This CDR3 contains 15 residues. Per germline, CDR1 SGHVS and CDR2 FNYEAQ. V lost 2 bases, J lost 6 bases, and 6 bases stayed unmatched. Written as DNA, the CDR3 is TGTGCCAGCAGCTTAACGGTAGCGGGAACCAATGAGCAGTTCTTC. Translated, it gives CASSLTVAGTNEQFF.